The 23 T cell receptor beta chains presented below share a single source sample, sequenced in a study of graft-versus-host responses after intestinal transplantation. The assay was immunoSEQ multiplex PCR, and TCRdb's table has in-frame clones only and misses some. The sample includes 45,000 to 55,000 clones, 90% to 95% seen only once; the top ten take under 7.5%. Here the sequenced sample was PBMCs, taken about 800 days after a first intestinal transplant, on the day of a second. The receptors stem from a human patient who received an intestinal transplant, so some T cells may come from the graft donor.

The chain has TRBV2 and TRBJ2-5, with 7 bases matching TRBD1. V shed 5 bases and J 2 bases; nucleotides not matched to a gene: 2. The length of the CDR3 is 13 residues. Germline-derived CDR1 and CDR2 are SNHLY and FYNNEI. CDR3 sequence reads: CASSPRGQETQYF. The CDR3 DNA reads as TGTGCCAGCAGTCCCAGGGGGCAAGAGACCCAGTACTTC.

The chain is built from TRBV5-1 and TRBJ2-1, with D possibly called TRBD1 or TRBD2 (6 bases each). Germline lookup yields CDR1 SGHRS and CDR2 YFSETQ. The CDR3 is made up of 16 amino acids. Trimming cost V 0 bases and J 0 bases, with 10 bases left between them. The CDR3 here is CASSLAGGGSYNEQFF. CDR3 DNA: TGCGCCAGCAGCTTGGCCGGAGGGGGCTCCTACAATGAGCAGTTCTTC.

This clone has more than one count but fewer than ten. This sequence is one base from a far larger clone and is likely a read error. V is TRBV15 and J is TRBJ2-1; TRBD2 aligns across 7 bases. Germline CDR1 is LNHNV and CDR2 is YYDKDF (reference sequence). This CDR3 has 16 residues. The CDR3, as DNA: TGTGCCACCTGCAGAGATACGGGGGGCTCCTACAATGAGCAGTTCTTC. Protein product: CATCRDTGGSYNEQFF.

Concerning this clone: A read error may produce the germline difference seen at one junction end. This chain joins TRBV28 and TRBJ2-3; 8 bases are shared with TRBD2. CDR1 and CDR2 (germline): MDHEN, SYDVKM. This CDR3 comprises 14 residues. CDR3 sequence: CASTLAGSTDTQYF. The CDR3 DNA reads as TGTGCCAGCACTTTAGCGGGAAGCACAGATACGCAGTATTTT.

There are a few counts of this clone. The chain links TRBV7-3 to TRBJ2-2, with a weak D call TRBD2 (7 bases). The ends were cut back, 4 bases at V and 6 bases at J, with 15 bases in the middle. The CDR3 spans 15 residues. Germline V lookup: CDR1 SGHTA, CDR2 FQGTGA. CDR3 sequence reads: CASSYSGKGAGELFF. The CDR3 nucleotides read TGTGCCAGCAGCTACAGCGGGAAGGGGGCCGGGGAGCTGTTTTTT.

The chain employs TRBV6-6 and TRBJ2-1, with a weak D call TRBD1 (6 bases). From germline, CDR1 is MNHNY and CDR2 SVGAGI (reference sequence). V was clipped by 7 bases and J by 9 bases, with 19 bases between them. The CDR3 runs 14 residues. CDR3 in amino acids: CASTPLEGVGEQFF. In DNA, the CDR3 is TGTGCCAGCACCCCGCTTGAGGGGGTCGGTGAGCAGTTCTTC.

This clone came up once. The rearrangement uses TRBV13 and TRBJ2-5; TRBD2 matches 9 bases. Germline loops: CDR1 PRHDT, CDR2 FYEKMQ (reference sequence). The V segment lost 4 bases and the J segment 5 bases; nucleotides outside the gene matches: 8. CDR3 length equals 15 residues. CDR3 DNA sequence: TGTGCCAGCAGCTGGGAGCTAGCGGGACGGGAGACCCAGTACTTC. Its translation is CASSWELAGRETQYF. Complete variable domain (other parts from reference TRBV13 and TRBJ2-5): AAGVIQSPRHLIKEKRETATLKCYPIPRHDTVYWYQQGPGQDPQFLISFYEKMQSDKGSIPDRFSAQQFSDYHSELNMSSLELGDSALYFCASSWELAGRETQYFGPGTRLLVL.

The rearrangement uses TRBV5-4 and TRBJ2-2; D ambiguous. The CDR3 extends over 16 amino acids. Germline V CDR1 and CDR2: SGHNT, YYREEE (reference sequence). Trimming removed 0 bases at V and 0 bases at J, with 9 bases between. CDR3 sequence (DNA): TGTGCCAGCAGCTTGGGGCGGAGAACGAACACCGGGGAGCTGTTTTTT. This translates into CASSLGRRTNTGELFF.

This clone was observed a single time. V and J are TRBV2 and TRBJ1-1; the D gene is possibly TRBD1 (5 bases). The germline gives CDR1 SNHLY, CDR2 FYNNEI. Trimming took 3 bases from V and 7 from J, leaving 12 bases between them. The CDR3 spans 13 residues. This CDR3 is CASSDMRQIEAFF. CDR3 sequence (DNA): TGTGCCAGCAGTGACATGAGACAGATTGAAGCTTTCTTT.

The count of this clone is one. One end of the junction varies from germline; a read error may be responsible. The chain employs TRBV5-8 and TRBJ1-4; D call uncertain. CDR3 size: 11 residues. Germline CDR1 reads SGHTS; CDR2 reads YDEGEE. The CDR3 bases are TGTGCCAGCAGTATACTGGAAAATCTGTTTTTT. Encoded protein: CASSILENLFF. The full variable domain, completed using reference TRBV5-8 and TRBJ1-4, is EAGVTQSPTHLIKTRGQQATLRCSPISGHTSVYWYQQALGLGLQFLLWYDEGEERNRGNFPPRFSGRQFPNYSSELNVNALELEDSALYLCASSILENLFFGSGTQLSVL.

The chain uses TRBV10-2 and TRBJ2-7, with 11 bases matching TRBD1. Trimming removed 10 bases from V and 4 bases from J; junction bases left unmatched: 6. CDR3 length: 13 amino acids. Germline lookup yields CDR1 WSHSY and CDR2 SAAADI. The CDR3 region is CATSDRGRYEQYF. CDR3 nucleotide sequence: TGCGCCACTTCGGACAGGGGGCGATACGAGCAGTACTTC.

The chain is built from TRBV29-1 and TRBJ2-5; 7 nucleotides agree with TRBD1. The V and J ends lost 8 bases and 2 bases, in that order; junction bases with no gene match: 5. The germline gives CDR1 SQVTM, CDR2 ANQGSEA. This CDR3 has 12 amino acids. The CDR3 sequence: CSTPGQQETQYF. The CDR3 nucleotides read TGCAGCACACCGGGACAGCAAGAGACCCAGTACTTC.

The rearrangement joins TRBV9 to TRBJ2-2; TRBD2 might be the D (7 bases). The ends were cut back, 4 bases at V and 0 bases at J, with 13 bases in the middle. Germline V gene sequence: CDR1 SGDLS, CDR2 YYNGEE. The CDR3 is 16 amino acids. The CDR3 bases are TGTGCCAGCAGCCGGGGGGCTAGCGCGAACACCGGGGAGCTGTTTTTT. It yields the protein CASSRGASANTGELFF.

The gene calls are TRBV28 and TRBJ2-7; the D is unclear. The CDR3 loop spans 13 amino acids. Germline V CDR1 and CDR2: MDHEN, SYDVKM. CDR3: CAIAGPTIYEQYF. CDR3 coding DNA: TGTGCTATAGCAGGTCCCACAATCTACGAGCAGTACTTC.

The sample holds one count of this clone. The V gene is TRBV7-9, the J gene TRBJ2-3, with D possibly being TRBD2 (6 bases). CDR1 and CDR2 from the germline V gene are SEHNR and FQNEAQ (reference sequence). The CDR3 is 13 amino acids. The V gene lost 6 bases and the J gene lost 0 bases, with 7 bases spanning the gap. The CDR3 loop is CASRRGSTDTQYF. CDR3 in DNA: TGTGCCAGCAGACGGGGGAGCACAGATACGCAGTATTTT.

This chain connects TRBV5-1 to TRBJ2-1; 8 bases are shared with TRBD1. V gave up 4 bases and J gave up 12 bases; unmatched junction bases: 6. In germline, CDR1 is SGHRS, CDR2 YFSETQ. The CDR3 length is 12 residues. In DNA form, the CDR3 reads TGCGCCAGCAGCGGGACAGGAGAAGGGCAGTTCTTC. Encoded protein: CASSGTGEGQFF.

This rearrangement joins TRBV4-1 to TRBJ2-2, with TRBD2 matching over 7 bases. This CDR3 has 16 amino acids. CDR1 and CDR2 (germline): MGHRA, YSYEKL. The trim removed 0 bases at V and 4 bases at J, leaving 5 bases unmatched. The CDR3 is CASSQDRGGSTGELFF. The CDR3 DNA follows: TGCGCCAGCAGCCAAGATCGGGGCGGGAGCACCGGGGAGCTGTTTTTT.

The gene calls are TRBV19 and TRBJ1-1; the D gene is possibly TRBD1 (5 bases). CDR1 is LNHDA, CDR2 SQIVND, per germline (reference sequence). Trimming took off 6 bases at V and 3 bases at J, with 23 bases between the two ends. The CDR3 extends over 17 amino acids. CDR3 coding DNA: TGTGCCAGTAGGAATCCCCCGGGGTGGGGGAGGGACACTGAAGCTTTCTTT. Its translation: CASRNPPGWGRDTEAFF.

This chain uses TRBV5-1 with TRBJ2-1, with D possibly matching TRBD2 (6 bases). V lost 0 bases and J 6 bases, leaving 10 bases between the germline ends. Germline CDR1 is SGHRS and CDR2 is YFSETQ. The CDR3 consists of 14 residues. The DNA for the CDR3 is TGCGCCAGCAGCTTGGGACTAGATAGCAATGAGCAGTTCTTC. Its translation: CASSLGLDSNEQFF.

The V call is TRBV5-1, the J call TRBJ2-5, with D perhaps matching TRBD2 (5 bases). The CDR3 spans 14 residues. V was cut by 0 bases and J by 6 bases, with 12 bases left in between. Germline CDR1 reads SGHRS; CDR2 reads YFSETQ. This CDR3 reads CASSLGDGKQTQYF. The CDR3 DNA follows: TGCGCCAGCAGCTTGGGAGACGGGAAACAGACCCAGTACTTC.

The table lists this clone with a few counts. This chain links TRBV6-5 with TRBJ2-5; the match to TRBD1 covers 7 bases. Per germline, CDR1 MNHEY and CDR2 SVGAGI. V lost 0 bases and J lost 5; bases outside the gene matches: 6. This CDR3 has 15 amino acids. The CDR3 nucleotides are TGTGCCAGCAGTTACTCGACAGGGTTCGGGGAGACCCAGTACTTC. Translation: CASSYSTGFGETQYF.

Remarks on this clone: One end of the junction does not line up with germline, which may come from a read error. This chain connects TRBV28 to TRBJ1-2; perhaps TRBD1 as D (6 bases). Germline V gene lookup returns CDR1 MDHEN and CDR2 SYDVKM. The CDR3 has 12 residues. The CDR3 here is CASSQGRGGYAF. The CDR3 DNA reads as TGTGCCAGCAGTCAGGGGAGGGGTGGCTACGCCTTC.

V gene TRBV6-1 combines with J gene TRBJ2-5; D not resolved. The germline gives CDR1 MNHNS, CDR2 SASEGT. The V and J ends lost 4 bases and 4 bases respectively, with 10 bases between them. This CDR3 has 13 amino acids. The CDR3 spells CASSVRLRETQYF. CDR3 sequence (DNA): TGTGCCAGCAGTGTCAGACTCCGAGAGACCCAGTACTTC.